This T cell receptor (beta chain) was profiled in a study of T cells after yellow fever vaccination. This clonotype was detected only a few times. One entry per CDR3 protein, called by TCRdb with MiXCR from the 5' RACE reads. The sample comprises approximately 580,000 distinct CDR3 sequences, around 16% of which are singletons, and about 18% rests with the top ten. V was shortened by 5 bases and J by 3 bases, with 14 bases between the two germline ends. The germline V gene has CDR1 SNHLY and CDR2 FYNNEI. The CDR3 is 15 amino acids. Sequenced material: PBMCs, taken more than 4 days after the first yellow fever vaccination. This chain links TRBV2 with TRBJ2-1; TRBD2 might be the D (6 bases). The clonotype was recovered from a man aged 18 to 29 who received the YFV17D yellow fever vaccine. CDR3 coding DNA: TGTGCCAGCAGTAAAGGGGACTTAAGCTACAATGAGCAGTTCTTC. Encoded protein: CASSKGDLSYNEQFF.